This paragraph reports one T cell receptor beta chain. Which antigen it targets is not known. Base qualities are not provided; no much larger clone lies one nucleotide away. Each collaborating institution followed its own protocols to collect whole blood in K2EDTA tubes. For TCRbeta analysis, collaborators shipped samples in one of three forms: frozen whole blood, isolated PBMCs, or DNA extracted from either of those sample types. CDR3 length: 12 amino acids, cysteine to phenylalanine. Only the CDR3 DNA stays, 36 bases, in frame from base 1. CDR1 is given as SGHKS and CDR2 as YYEKEE, both from the germline V gene (reference sequence). V and J are truncated by 0 bases and 3 bases respectively, leaving an intervening sequence of 4 bases. The immunoSEQ Assay, a bias-controlled multiplex PCR, was used to amplify TCRbeta CDR3 regions from genomic DNA. The authors processed their data as follows. Within the assay, amplification of reference gene primers was used to estimate how many nucleated cells each sample contained. To quantify the absolute abundance of each unique TCRbeta CDR3 rearrangement, sequence reads were collapsed and filtered. For each sample, productive Simpson clonality was calculated as the square root of Simpson's diversity index across productive rearrangements. What TCRdb holds here is the immuneACCESS table cut down to in-frame rearrangements. Part of the clones is not present; checked against another copy, under half of the missing clones reflect an unresolved V gene, and the others are unexplained. That table furnishes V, J and clone size, whereas the DNA furnished D and trimming. For this sample there are about 120,000 clones; roughly 79% appear just once. Less than 11% of the sample is held by the ten biggest clonotypes.

This entry is derived from a study of blood T cell repertoires in COVID-19 (dated by TCRdb to 2020 to 2021). Describing the broader study: Samples covering the acute and convalescent phases of COVID-19 were provided by collaborators in the United States, Italy and Spain. Where available, HLA class I and class II types were obtained from metadata supplied by the sample provider rather than from assay-based typing. The repertoires were made available in a free public database intended to serve as a resource for research on the immune response to SARS-CoV-2. Deeply sampled blood TCRbeta repertoires from subjects exposed to, actively infected with, or recovered from COVID-19 were included in the dataset. The sample metadata nearly always contained a de-identified subject ID, COVID-19 status, age in years and sex. The samples were drawn from the first 160 participants of the ongoing ImmuneRACE study and from 1,254 subjects provided by 6 global collaborators. The material from the prospective study consisted of cDNA or gDNA derived from T cells, B-cell-depleted T cells, or PBMCs. Overall results and qualifications from the work: The quantity of clinical and demographic metadata differed by source and by participant and was supplied without curation.

The sequenced sample was peripheral blood. The chain is assembled from TRBV5-5 and TRBJ2-7; confidence is insufficient to name the D gene. This sequence originates from a human donor in a cohort sampled during active COVID-19. The CDR3 in this case is CASSLGHYEQYF. The sequenced DNA: TGTGCCAGCAGCTTGGGTCACTACGAGCAGTACTTC.